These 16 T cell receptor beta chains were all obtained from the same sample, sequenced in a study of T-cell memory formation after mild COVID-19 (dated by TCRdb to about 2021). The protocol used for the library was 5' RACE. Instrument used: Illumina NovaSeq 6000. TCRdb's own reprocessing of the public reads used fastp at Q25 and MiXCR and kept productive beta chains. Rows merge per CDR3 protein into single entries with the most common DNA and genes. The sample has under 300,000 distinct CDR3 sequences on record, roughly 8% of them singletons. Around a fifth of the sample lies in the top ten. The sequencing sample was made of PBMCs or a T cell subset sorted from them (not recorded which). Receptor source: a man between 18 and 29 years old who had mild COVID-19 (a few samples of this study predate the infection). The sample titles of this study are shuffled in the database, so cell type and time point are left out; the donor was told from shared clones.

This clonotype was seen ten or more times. For the CDR3, the DNA is TGTGCCAGCTGCCCGGGACCCACCTACGAGCAGTACTTC. Its translation: CASCPGPTYEQYF. The V call is TRBV12-3 or TRBV12-4, the J call TRBJ2-7; either TRBD1 or TRBD2 may fit D (5 bases each). This CDR3 comprises 13 residues. V gave up 8 bases and J gave up 2 bases, with 13 bases separating them.

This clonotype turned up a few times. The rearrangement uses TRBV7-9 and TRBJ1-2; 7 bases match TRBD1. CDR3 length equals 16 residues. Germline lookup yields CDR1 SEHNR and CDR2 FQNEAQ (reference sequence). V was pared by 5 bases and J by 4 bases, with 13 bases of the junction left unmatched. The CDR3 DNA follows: TGTGCCAGCAGCCCGACAGGGATGGTGGAGGGCTATGGCTACACCTTC. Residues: CASSPTGMVEGYGYTF.

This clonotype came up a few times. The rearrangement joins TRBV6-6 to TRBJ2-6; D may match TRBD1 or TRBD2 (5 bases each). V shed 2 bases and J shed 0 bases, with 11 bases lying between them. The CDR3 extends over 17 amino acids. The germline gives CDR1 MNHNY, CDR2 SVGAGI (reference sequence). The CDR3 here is CASSYRGLSSGANVLTF. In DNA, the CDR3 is TGTGCCAGCAGTTACCGGGGCCTAAGCTCTGGGGCCAACGTCCTGACTTTC.

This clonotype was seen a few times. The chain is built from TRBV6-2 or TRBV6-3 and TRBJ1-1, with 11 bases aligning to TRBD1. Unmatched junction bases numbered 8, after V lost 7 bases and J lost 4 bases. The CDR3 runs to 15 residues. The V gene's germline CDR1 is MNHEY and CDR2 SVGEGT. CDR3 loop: CASISWTGGTTEAFF. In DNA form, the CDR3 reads TGTGCCAGCATTTCCTGGACAGGGGGCACCACTGAAGCTTTCTTT.

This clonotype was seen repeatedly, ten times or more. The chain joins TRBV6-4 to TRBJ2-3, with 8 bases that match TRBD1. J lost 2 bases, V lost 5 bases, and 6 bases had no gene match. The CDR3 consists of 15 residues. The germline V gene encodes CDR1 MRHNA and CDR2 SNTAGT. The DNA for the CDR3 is TGTGCCAGCAGTTACGGGACAGGTTCCACAGATACGCAGTATTTT. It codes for CASSYGTGSTDTQYF.

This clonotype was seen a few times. CDR3 nucleotide sequence: TGCAGCGTTACGGAACGGGGGGACTACGAGCAGTACGTC. This codes for CSVTERGDYEQYV. The V and J genes are TRBV29-1 and TRBJ2-7; TRBD2 matches at 7 bases. CDR1 is SQVTM, CDR2 ANQGSEA, per germline. J was trimmed by 3 bases and V by 5 bases; bases with no gene match: 7. The CDR3 spans 13 residues.

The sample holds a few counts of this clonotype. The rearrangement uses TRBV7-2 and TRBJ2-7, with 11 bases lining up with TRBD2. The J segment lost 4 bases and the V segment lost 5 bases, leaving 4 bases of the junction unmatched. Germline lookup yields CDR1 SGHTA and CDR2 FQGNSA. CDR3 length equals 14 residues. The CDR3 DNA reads TGTGCCAGCAGCGGTAGCGGGGGGGTATACGAGCAGTACTTC. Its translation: CASSGSGGVYEQYF.

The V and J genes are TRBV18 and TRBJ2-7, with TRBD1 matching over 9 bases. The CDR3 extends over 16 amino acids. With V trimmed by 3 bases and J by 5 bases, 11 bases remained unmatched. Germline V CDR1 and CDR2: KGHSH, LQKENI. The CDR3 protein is CASSPLTGTGNDEQYF. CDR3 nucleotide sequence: TGTGCCAGCTCACCCCTAACCGGGACAGGGAACGACGAGCAGTACTTC.

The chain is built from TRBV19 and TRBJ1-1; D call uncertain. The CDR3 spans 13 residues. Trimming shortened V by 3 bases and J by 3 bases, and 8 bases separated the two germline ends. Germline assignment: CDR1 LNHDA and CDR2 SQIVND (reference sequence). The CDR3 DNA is TGTGCCAGTAGTATCGGCCAAGACACTGAAGCTTTCTTT. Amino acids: CASSIGQDTEAFF.

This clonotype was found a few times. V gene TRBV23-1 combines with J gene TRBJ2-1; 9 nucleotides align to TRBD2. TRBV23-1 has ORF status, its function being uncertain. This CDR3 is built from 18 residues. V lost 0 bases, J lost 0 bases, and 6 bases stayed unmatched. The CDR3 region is CASSQSWRGGSSYNEQFF. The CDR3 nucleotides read TGCGCCAGCAGTCAATCGTGGCGGGGGGGCAGCTCCTACAATGAGCAGTTCTTC.

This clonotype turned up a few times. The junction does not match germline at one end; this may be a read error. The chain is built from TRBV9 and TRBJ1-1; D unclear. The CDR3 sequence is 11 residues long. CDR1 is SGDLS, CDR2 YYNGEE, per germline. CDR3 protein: CASRGLRGTYF. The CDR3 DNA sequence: TGTGCCAGCAGGGGCCTTCGCGGTACTTATTTT.

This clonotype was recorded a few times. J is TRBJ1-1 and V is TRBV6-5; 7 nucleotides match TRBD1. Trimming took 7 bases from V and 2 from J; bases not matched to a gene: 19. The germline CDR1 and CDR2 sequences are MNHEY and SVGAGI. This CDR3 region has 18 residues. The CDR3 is CASTSVGGYRGRNTEAFF. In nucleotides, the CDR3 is TGTGCCAGCACCTCCGTGGGGGGATACAGGGGACGCAACACTGAAGCTTTCTTT.

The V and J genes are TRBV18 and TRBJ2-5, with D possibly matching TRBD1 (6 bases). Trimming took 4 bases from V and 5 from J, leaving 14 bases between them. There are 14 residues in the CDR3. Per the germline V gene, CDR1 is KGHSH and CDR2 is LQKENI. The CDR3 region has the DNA TGTGCCAGCTCACGGGTACAGGGCGAGGAGACCCAGTACTTC. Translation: CASSRVQGEETQYF.

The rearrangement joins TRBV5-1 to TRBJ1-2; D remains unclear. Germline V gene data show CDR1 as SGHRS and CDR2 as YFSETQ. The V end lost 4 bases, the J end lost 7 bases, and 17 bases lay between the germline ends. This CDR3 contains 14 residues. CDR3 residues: CASSPNPEGSGYTF. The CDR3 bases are TGCGCCAGCAGCCCGAATCCGGAGGGTTCTGGCTACACCTTC.

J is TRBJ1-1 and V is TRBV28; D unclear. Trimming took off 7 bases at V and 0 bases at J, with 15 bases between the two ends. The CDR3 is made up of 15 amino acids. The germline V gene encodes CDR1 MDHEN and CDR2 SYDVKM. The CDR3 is CASKYSGLMNTEAFF. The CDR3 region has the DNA TGTGCCAGCAAGTACTCCGGACTCATGAACACTGAAGCTTTCTTT.

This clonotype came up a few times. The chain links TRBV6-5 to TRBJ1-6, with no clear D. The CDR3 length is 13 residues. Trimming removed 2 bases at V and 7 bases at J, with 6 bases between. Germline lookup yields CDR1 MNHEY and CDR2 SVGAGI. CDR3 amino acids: CASSYGKNSPLHF. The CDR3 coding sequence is TGTGCCAGCAGTTACGGAAAAAATTCACCCCTCCACTTT.